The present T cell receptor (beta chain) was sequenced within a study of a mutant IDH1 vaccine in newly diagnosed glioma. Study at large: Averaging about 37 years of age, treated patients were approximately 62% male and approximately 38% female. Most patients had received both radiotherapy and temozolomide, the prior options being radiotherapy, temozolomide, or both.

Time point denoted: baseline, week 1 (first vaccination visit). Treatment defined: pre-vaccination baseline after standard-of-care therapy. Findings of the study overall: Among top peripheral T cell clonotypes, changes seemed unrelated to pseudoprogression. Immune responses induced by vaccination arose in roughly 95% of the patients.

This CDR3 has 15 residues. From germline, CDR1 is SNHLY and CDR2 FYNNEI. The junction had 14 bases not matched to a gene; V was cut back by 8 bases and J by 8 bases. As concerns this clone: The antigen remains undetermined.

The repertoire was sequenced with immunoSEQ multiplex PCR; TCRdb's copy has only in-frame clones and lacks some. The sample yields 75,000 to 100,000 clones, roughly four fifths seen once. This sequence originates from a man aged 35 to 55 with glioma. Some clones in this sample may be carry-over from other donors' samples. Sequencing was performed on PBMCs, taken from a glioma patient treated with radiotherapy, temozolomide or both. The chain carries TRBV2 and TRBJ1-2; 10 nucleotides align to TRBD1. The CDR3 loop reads CASVVPTGGEIGYTF. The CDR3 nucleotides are TGTGCCAGCGTTGTTCCGACAGGGGGCGAGATCGGCTACACCTTC.